This TCR beta chain was identified during a study of CD8 T cells in Susac syndrome. The study, taken as a whole, reports: Total CD8+ and CD8+ TEMRA repertoires contained roughly 15 and five Susac-specific public clones, respectively.

The ends were cut back, 4 bases at V and 8 bases at J, with 14 bases in the middle. Germline CDR1 MDHEN, CDR2 SYDVKM. This CDR3 contains 13 residues. The authors reverse transcribed roughly 0.5 to 1 ug RNA with random hexamers. Each CDR3 protein is one row after TCRdb ran MiXCR on the immunoSEQ multiplex PCR reads. This repertoire shows 120,000 or so distinct CDR3 sequences, about 95% found once; its top ten account for approximately 0.2%. Details on this clonotype: What it binds is unknown.

In blood CD8+ and CD4+ T cells, TCR beta underwent sequencing. The sequencing input was CD8+ T cells from PBMCs. The J gene is TRBJ1-2, the V gene TRBV28; D not certain. The origin of this receptor is a human donor with Susac syndrome. CDR3 sequence reads: CASSYGEDSGYTF. CDR3 in DNA: TGTGCCAGCAGTTATGGGGAGGATAGCGGCTACACCTTC.